This TCR beta chain was obtained from a study of Ad26.COV2.S vaccination and SARS-CoV-2 variants. As for the study in general: Donor participated within the Ad26.COV2.S arm of the COV1001 trial. Once, or twice with 56 days between doses, Ad26.COV2.S was given intramuscularly. Study observations and caveats: Vaccine recipients showed a spike-specific TCR breadth that was higher than in placebo recipients. Researchers cautioned that TCR breadth and depth analyses may have underestimated total T cell responses.

Between the trimmed V and J ends, which lost 0 bases and 5 bases, there was a span of 14 bases. The CDR3 extends over 16 amino acids. Germline loops: CDR1 KGHSH, CDR2 LQKENI. TCRdb's table, derived via immunoSEQ multiplex PCR, lists solely in-frame clones and lacks some. Found here are about 680,000 clones, about 89% of them singletons; the top ten hold about 1.5%. The treatment here: roughly 19 received Ad26.COV2.S at low or high dose, single or two shots; about five received placebo; per-sample allocation not given. Each sample was drawn 63 days after the first injection (of vaccine or placebo). Comments on this clone: Its antigen is unidentified.

This specimen consisted of peripheral blood, obtained in a trial of Ad26.COV2.S vaccine versus placebo. The chain uses TRBV18 and TRBJ2-1, with a weak D call TRBD2 (6 bases). This sequence was found in a person aged 18-60 years who received the Ad26.COV2.S COVID-19 vaccine or a placebo. CDR3 coding DNA: TGTGCCAGCTCACCACCGTCTAGCGCTCTCCACAATGAGCAGTTCTTC. Its translation: CASSPPSSALHNEQFF.